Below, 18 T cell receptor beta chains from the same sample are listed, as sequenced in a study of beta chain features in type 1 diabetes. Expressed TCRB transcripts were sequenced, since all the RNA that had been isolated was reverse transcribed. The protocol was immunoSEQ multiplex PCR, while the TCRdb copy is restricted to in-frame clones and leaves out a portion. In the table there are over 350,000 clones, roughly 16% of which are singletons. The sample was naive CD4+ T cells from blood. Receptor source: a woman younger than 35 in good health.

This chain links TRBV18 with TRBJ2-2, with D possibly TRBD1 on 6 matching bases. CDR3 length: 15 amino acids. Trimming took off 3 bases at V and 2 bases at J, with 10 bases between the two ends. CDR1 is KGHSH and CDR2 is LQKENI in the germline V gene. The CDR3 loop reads CASSPTGGNTGELFF. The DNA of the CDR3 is TGTGCCAGCTCACCGACAGGAGGCAACACCGGGGAGCTGTTTTTT.

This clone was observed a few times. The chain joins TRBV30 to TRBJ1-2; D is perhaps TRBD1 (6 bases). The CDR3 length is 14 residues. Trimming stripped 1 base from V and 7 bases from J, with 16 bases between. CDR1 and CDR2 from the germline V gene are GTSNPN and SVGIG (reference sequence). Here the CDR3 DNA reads TGTGCCTGGAGTGGTACCGGGGGGGCGATTGGCTACACCTTC. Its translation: CAWSGTGGAIGYTF.

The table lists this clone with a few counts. CDR3 loop: CASSQSRSGFSYNEQFF. DNA of the CDR3: TGCGCCAGCAGTCAATCGCGGTCCGGCTTCTCCTACAATGAGCAGTTCTTC. The chain recombines TRBV23-1 with TRBJ2-1, with D unclear. TRBV23-1 is flagged as an ORF with uncertain function. CDR3 length: 17 amino acids. V gave up 0 bases and J gave up 0 bases, with 12 bases separating them.

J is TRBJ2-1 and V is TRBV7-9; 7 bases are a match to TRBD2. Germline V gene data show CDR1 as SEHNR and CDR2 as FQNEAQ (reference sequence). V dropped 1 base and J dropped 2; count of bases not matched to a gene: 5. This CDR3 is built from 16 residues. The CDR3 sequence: CASSLDRDYAYNEQFF. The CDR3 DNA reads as TGTGCCAGCAGCTTAGATAGGGACTACGCCTACAATGAGCAGTTCTTC. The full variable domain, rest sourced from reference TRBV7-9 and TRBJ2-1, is DTGVSQNPRHKITKRGQNVTFRCDPISEHNRLYWYRQTLGQGPEFLTYFQNEAQLEKSRLLSDRFSAERPKGSFSTLEIQRTEQGDSAMYLCASSLDRDYAYNEQFFGPGTRLTVL.

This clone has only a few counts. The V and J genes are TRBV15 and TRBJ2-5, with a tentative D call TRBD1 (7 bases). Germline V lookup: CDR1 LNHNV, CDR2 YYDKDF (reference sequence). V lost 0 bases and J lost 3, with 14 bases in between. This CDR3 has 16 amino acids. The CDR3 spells CATSRDRAGGKETQYF. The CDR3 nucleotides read TGTGCCACCAGCAGAGATAGGGCAGGGGGGAAAGAGACCCAGTACTTC.

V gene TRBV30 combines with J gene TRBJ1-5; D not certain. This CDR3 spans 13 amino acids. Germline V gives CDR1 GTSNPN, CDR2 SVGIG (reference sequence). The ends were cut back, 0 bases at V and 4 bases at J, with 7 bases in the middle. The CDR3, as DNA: TGTGCCTGGAGTGTGGGGAGGAATCAGCCCCAGCATTTT. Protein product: CAWSVGRNQPQHF.

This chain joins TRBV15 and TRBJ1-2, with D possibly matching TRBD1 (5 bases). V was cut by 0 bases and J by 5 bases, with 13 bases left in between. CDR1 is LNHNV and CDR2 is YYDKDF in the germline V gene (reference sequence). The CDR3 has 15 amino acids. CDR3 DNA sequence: TGTGCCACCAGCAGAGATCATAACCGACAGTATGGCTACACCTTC. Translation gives CATSRDHNRQYGYTF.

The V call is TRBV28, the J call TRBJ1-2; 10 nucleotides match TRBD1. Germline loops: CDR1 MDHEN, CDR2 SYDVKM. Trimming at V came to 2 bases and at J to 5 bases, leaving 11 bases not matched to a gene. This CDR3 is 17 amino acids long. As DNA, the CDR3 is TGTGCCAGCAGTTTAAAAACCCTCCGGGACAGGGGTTATGGCTACACCTTC. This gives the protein CASSLKTLRDRGYGYTF.

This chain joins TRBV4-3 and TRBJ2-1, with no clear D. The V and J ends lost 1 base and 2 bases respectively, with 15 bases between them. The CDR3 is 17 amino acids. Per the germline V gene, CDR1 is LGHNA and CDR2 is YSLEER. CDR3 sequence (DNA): TGCGCCAGCAGCCAAGTTGGGTTGACGGCGGCCTACAATGAGCAGTTCTTC. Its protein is CASSQVGLTAAYNEQFF.

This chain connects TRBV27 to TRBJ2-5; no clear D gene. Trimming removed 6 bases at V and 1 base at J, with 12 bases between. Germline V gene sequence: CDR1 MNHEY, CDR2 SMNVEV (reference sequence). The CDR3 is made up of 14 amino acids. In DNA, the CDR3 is TGTGCCAGCAGCCGAGGTAGAGTCCAAGAGACCCAGTACTTC. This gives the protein CASSRGRVQETQYF.

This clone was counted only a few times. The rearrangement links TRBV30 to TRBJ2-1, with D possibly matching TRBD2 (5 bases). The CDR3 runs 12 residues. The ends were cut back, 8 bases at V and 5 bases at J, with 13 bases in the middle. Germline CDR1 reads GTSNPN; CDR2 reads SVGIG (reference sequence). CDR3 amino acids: CAKSGGNNEQFF. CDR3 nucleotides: TGTGCCAAATCCGGAGGTAACAATGAGCAGTTCTTC.

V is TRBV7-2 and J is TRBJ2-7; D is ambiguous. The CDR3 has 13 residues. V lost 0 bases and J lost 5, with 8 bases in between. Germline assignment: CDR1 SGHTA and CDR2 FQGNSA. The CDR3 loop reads CASSLAWSDEQYF. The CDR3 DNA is TGTGCCAGCAGCTTAGCGTGGAGCGACGAGCAGTACTTC.

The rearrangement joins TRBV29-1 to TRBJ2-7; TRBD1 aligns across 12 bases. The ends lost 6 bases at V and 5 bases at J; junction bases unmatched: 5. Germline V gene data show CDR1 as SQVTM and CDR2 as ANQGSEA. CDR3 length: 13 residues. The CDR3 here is CSVGDRGRDEQYF. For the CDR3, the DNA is TGCAGCGTGGGGGACAGGGGGCGAGACGAGCAGTACTTC.

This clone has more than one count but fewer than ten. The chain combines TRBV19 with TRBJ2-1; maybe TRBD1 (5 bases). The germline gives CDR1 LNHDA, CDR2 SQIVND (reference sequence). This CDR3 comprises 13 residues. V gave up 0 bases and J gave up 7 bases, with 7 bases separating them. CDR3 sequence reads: CASSIEAGNEQFF. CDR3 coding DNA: TGTGCCAGTAGTATAGAGGCAGGGAATGAGCAGTTCTTC.

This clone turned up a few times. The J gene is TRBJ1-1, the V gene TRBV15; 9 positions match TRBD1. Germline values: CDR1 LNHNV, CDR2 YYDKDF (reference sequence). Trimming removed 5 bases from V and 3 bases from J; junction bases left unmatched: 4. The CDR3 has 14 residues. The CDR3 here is CATSARQGDTEAFF. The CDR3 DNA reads TGTGCCACCAGCGCGCGACAGGGGGACACTGAAGCTTTCTTT.

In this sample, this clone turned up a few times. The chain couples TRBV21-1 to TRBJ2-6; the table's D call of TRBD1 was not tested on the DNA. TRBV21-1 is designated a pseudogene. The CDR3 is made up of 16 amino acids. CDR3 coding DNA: TGTGCCTCCCAGGGCAGGGGGCTAGCTGGGGCCAACGTCCTGACTTTC. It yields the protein CASQGRGLAGANVLTF.

DNA of the CDR3: TGTGCCAGCAGGCGACAGGGCGGAAAACTGTTTTTT. It yields the protein CASRRQGGKLFF. The rearrangement links TRBV25-1 to TRBJ1-4; TRBD1 matches 7 bases. This CDR3 is 12 amino acids long. Germline-derived CDR1 and CDR2 are MGHDK and SYGVNS. V dropped 6 bases and J dropped 10; count of bases not matched to a gene: 5.

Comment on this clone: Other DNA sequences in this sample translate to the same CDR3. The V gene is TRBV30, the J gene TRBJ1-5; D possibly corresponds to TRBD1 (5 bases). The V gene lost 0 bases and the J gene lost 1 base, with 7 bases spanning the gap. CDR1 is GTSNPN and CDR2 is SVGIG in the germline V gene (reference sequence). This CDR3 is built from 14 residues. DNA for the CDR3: TGTGCCTGGAGTGTATCAGGGAGCAATCAGCCCCAGCATTTT. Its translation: CAWSVSGSNQPQHF.